The rows below give T cell receptor beta chains drawn from one sample of a study of T-cell reconstitution after alpha-beta-depleted transplantation in children. TCRdb independently ran MiXCR on the PCR reads; one entry per CDR3 protein. Counted here are 150,000 to 200,000 distinct CDR3 sequences, about 6.4% occurring once; the ten biggest clones make up more than 2.5%. Sequenced material: PBMCs from the stem cell graft donor, taken from the stem cell graft. Every receptor here comes from a human donor who donated a stem cell graft to a child with Wiskott-Aldrich syndrome. Both conserved end residues are part of each CDR3. The D gene is left open where the match is weak. The size field is filled for only some rows; it gives once, few, many or a size class.

>TRBV5-6|TRBJ2-5|.|many
CASSFVRGQRETQYF
TGTGCCAGCAGCTTTGTCCGGGGCCAACGAGAGACCCAGTACTTC
>TRBV3-1|TRBJ1-2|TRBD1|.
CASSQTGQGLSYTF
TGTGCCAGCAGCCAGACGGGACAGGGTCTGAGCTACACCTTC
>TRBV12-3/TRBV12-4|TRBJ2-3|TRBD2|many
CASASGGAGGLDTQYF
TGTGCCAGCGCTTCAGGGGGAGCGGGAGGGCTAGATACGCAGTATTTT
>TRBV3-1|TRBJ2-7|.|.
CASSQDIRGAASGEQYF
TGTGCCAGCAGCCAAGATATTCGGGGGGCGGCCTCGGGCGAGCAGTACTTC
>TRBV25-1|TRBJ1-5|TRBD1|many
CASSGGGGNQPQHF
TGTGCCAGCAGTGGAGGGGGCGGCAATCAGCCCCAGCATTTT
>TRBV6-6|TRBJ2-7|.|many
CASSLGTSYEQYF
TGTGCCAGCAGTTTGGGGACCTCCTACGAGCAGTACTTC
>TRBV7-9|TRBJ2-5|.|many
CASSFSTGGETQYF
TGTGCCAGCAGCTTTAGTACAGGAGGAGAGACCCAGTACTTC
>TRBV20-1|TRBJ2-3|TRBD1|many
CSADPGTGPDTQYF
TGCAGTGCTGACCCCGGGACAGGGCCAGATACGCAGTATTTT
>TRBV12-3/TRBV12-4|TRBJ2-1|TRBD2|many
CASTPRGGGLYNEQFF
TGTGCCAGCACCCCGAGGGGCGGGGGGCTTTACAATGAGCAGTTCTTC
>TRBV20-1|TRBJ2-5|TRBD2|many
CSARELAGAGETQYF
TGCAGTGCTAGAGAACTAGCGGGAGCTGGAGAGACCCAGTACTTC
>TRBV20-1|TRBJ1-6|TRBD1|many
CSAPITGGGSPLHF
TGCAGTGCACCGATAACAGGGGGCGGTTCACCCCTCCACTTT
>TRBV28|TRBJ2-6|.|.
CASSLFTGANVLTF
TGTGCCAGCAGTTTGTTCACTGGGGCCAACGTCCTGACTTTC
>TRBV3-2|TRBJ2-3|.|many
CASSQVEGDTQYF
TGTGCCAGCAGCCAGGTAGAAGGGGATACGCAGTATTTT
>TRBV28|TRBJ2-1|.|many
CASSLVGQGKYNEQFF
TGTGCCAGCAGTTTGGTCGGGCAGGGGAAATACAATGAGCAGTTCTTC
>TRBV20-1|TRBJ2-3|.|many
CSAPVGGNSDTQYF
TGCAGTGCTCCAGTCGGGGGAAACTCAGATACGCAGTATTTT
>TRBV11-2|TRBJ2-2|.|.
CASSPRGGTNTGELFF
TGTGCCAGCAGCCCTAGGGGCGGGACGAACACCGGGGAGCTGTTTTTT
>TRBV24-1|TRBJ2-1|.|many
CATSDLSGSSYNEQFF
TGTGCCACCAGTGATTTAAGCGGAAGCTCCTACAATGAGCAGTTCTTC
>TRBV29-1|TRBJ2-7|.|.
CSVGPLSPSGQYF
TGCAGCGTTGGACCGTTATCTCCCTCGGGTCAGTACTTC
>TRBV27|TRBJ2-7|.|many
CASSRGITYYEQYF
TGTGCCAGCAGTCGGGGGATCACCTATTACGAGCAGTACTTC
>TRBV24-1|TRBJ2-2|.|many
CATSDLASYTGELFF
TGTGCCACCAGTGATTTAGCATCTTACACCGGGGAGCTGTTTTTT
>TRBV12-3/TRBV12-4|TRBJ2-3|TRBD2|many
CASSPRLAGGSTDTQYF
TGTGCCAGCAGTCCCAGACTAGCGGGGGGTTCCACAGATACGCAGTATTTT
>TRBV6-2/TRBV6-3|TRBJ2-1|.|few
CASSYAGDEQFF
TGTGCCAGCAGTTACGCCGGAGATGAGCAGTTCTTC
>TRBV3-1|TRBJ2-5|.|.
CASSQNSVLGETQYF
TGTGCCAGCAGCCAAAATAGTGTCCTAGGAGAGACCCAGTACTTC
>TRBV6-2/TRBV6-3|TRBJ2-3|.|.
CASSGLLGLNLRADTQYF
TGTGCCAGCAGTGGACTGTTGGGACTCAATCTTCGGGCAGATACGCAGTATTTT
>TRBV7-2|TRBJ1-2|TRBD1|many
CASSSGTGEYYGYTF
TGTGCCAGCAGCTCCGGGACAGGGGAGTACTATGGCTACACCTTC
>TRBV12-3/TRBV12-4|TRBJ2-5|TRBD2|.
CAISLARRIELASQETQYF
TGTGCCATCAGTTTAGCGCGGCGTATCGAACTAGCGTCCCAAGAGACCCAGTACTTC
>TRBV14|TRBJ2-4|.|.
CASSHGASDIQYF
TGTGCCAGCAGCCATGGCGCGTCAGACATTCAGTACTTC
>TRBV18|TRBJ1-5|TRBD1|many
CASSPNPTGRVQPQHF
TGTGCCAGCTCACCAAATCCGACAGGGCGAGTTCAGCCCCAGCATTTT